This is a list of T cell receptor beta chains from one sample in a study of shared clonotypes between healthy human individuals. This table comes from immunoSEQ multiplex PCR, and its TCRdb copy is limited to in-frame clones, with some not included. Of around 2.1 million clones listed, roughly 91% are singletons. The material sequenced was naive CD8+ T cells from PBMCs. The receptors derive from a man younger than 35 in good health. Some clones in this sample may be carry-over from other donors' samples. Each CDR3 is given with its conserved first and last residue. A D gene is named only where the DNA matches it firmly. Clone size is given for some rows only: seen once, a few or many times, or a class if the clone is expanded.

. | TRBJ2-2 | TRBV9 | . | CASSDPAWRTTGELFF | TGTGCCAGCAGCGACCCTGCTTGGCGGACAACCGGGGAGCTGTTTTTT
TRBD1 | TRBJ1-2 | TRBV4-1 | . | CASSQDGTGSGDYGYTF | TGCGCCAGCAGCCAAGATGGGACAGGGAGTGGAGACTATGGCTACACCTTC
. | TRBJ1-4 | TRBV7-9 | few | CASTPGGVDEKLFF | TGTGCCAGCACTCCCGGTGGGGTTGATGAAAAACTGTTTTTT
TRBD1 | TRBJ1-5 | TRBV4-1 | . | CASSRDRGNQPQHF | TGCGCCAGCAGCCGGGACAGGGGCAATCAGCCCCAGCATTTT
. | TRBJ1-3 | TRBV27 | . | CASSLGPLPGNTIYF | TGTGCCAGCAGTTTGGGACCCCTCCCGGGAAACACCATATATTTT
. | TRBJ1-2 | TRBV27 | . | CASGLGYKRTF | TGTGCCAGCGGCTTGGGCTACAAGCGCACCTTC
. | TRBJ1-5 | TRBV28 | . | CASLQRKGADQPQHF | TGTGCCAGCCTACAGAGAAAAGGGGCTGATCAGCCCCAGCATTTT
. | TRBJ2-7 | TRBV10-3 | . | CAISEVLQEPYEQYF | TGTGCCATCAGTGAGGTTTTACAGGAGCCCTACGAGCAGTACTTC
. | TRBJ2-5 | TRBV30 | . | CAWSGETDGETQYF | TGTGCCTGGAGCGGCGAGACGGACGGAGAGACCCAGTACTTC
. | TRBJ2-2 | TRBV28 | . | CASSFLGLRTGELFF | TGTGCCAGCAGTTTTCTGGGGTTACGCACCGGGGAGCTGTTTTTT
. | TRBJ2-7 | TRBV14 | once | CASSQGAGDSLEQYF | TGTGCCAGCAGCCAAGGGGCCGGAGACAGCCTCGAGCAGTACTTC
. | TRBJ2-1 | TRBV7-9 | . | CASSLGGPALAPYNEQFF | TGTGCCAGCAGCTTAGGTGGGCCAGCCCTAGCGCCCTACAATGAGCAGTTCTTC
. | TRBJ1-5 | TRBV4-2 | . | CASSQSGGVQPQHF | TGTGCCAGCAGCCAATCGGGAGGGGTTCAGCCCCAGCATTTT
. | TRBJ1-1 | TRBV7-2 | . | CASSFWSRDTEAFF | TGTGCCAGCAGCTTTTGGTCGCGTGACACTGAAGCTTTCTTT
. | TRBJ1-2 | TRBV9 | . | CASSVERTRGKYGYTF | TGTGCCAGCAGCGTAGAAAGGACAAGGGGAAAATATGGCTACACCTTC
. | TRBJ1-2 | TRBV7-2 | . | CASSPIQAQNYGYTF | TGTGCCAGCAGCCCGATCCAGGCGCAAAACTATGGCTACACCTTC
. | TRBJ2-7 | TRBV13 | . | CASSSKTGPSFYEQYF | TGTGCCAGCAGCTCAAAAACAGGGCCCTCCTTCTACGAGCAGTACTTC
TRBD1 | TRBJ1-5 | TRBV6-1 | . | CASLGQGARQPQHF | TGTGCCAGCCTAGGACAGGGGGCTCGTCAGCCCCAGCATTTT
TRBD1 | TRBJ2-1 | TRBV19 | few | CASSIGQGNEQFF | TGTGCCAGTAGTATTGGACAGGGAAATGAGCAGTTCTTC
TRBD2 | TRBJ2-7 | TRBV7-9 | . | CASSPAGTSGSEQYF | TGTGCCAGCAGCCCCGCCGGGACTAGCGGGAGCGAGCAGTACTTC
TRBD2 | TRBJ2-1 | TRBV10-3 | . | CAISETERGAYNEQFF | TGTGCCATCAGTGAAACCGAGCGGGGCGCCTACAATGAGCAGTTCTTC
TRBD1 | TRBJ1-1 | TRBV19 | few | CASRDRGSEAFF | TGTGCCAGTAGGGACAGGGGGAGTGAAGCTTTCTTT
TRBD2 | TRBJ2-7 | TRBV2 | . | CARLAGDGSYEQYF | TGTGCCAGGCTAGCGGGAGATGGCTCCTACGAGCAGTACTTC
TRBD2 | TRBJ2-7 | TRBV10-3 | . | CAISDSGEGHYEQYF | TGTGCCATCAGTGATTCGGGGGAGGGCCACTACGAGCAGTACTTC
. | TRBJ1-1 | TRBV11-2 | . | CASSRRESEAFF | TGTGCCAGCAGTCGAAGGGAGTCCGAAGCTTTCTTT
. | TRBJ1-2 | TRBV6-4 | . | CASSGGENYGYTF | TGTGCCAGCAGCGGGGGGGAGAACTATGGCTACACCTTC
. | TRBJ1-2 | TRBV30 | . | CAWSPRGGTPHYGYTF | TGTGCCTGGAGTCCACGGGGGGGGACCCCCCACTATGGCTACACCTTC
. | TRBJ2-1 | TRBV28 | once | CASSLGGPYNEQFF | TGTGCCAGCAGCCTTGGGGGGCCCTACAATGAGCAGTTCTTC
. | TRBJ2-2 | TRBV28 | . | CASSLTVTGELFF | TGTGCCAGCAGTTTGACAGTCACCGGGGAGCTGTTTTTT
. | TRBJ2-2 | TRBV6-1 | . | CATTRGGTNTGELFF | TGTGCCACTACACGAGGGGGAACGAACACCGGGGAGCTGTTTTTT
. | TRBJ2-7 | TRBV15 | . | CATSSRSQGDYYEQYF | TGTGCCACCAGCAGTCGGTCACAGGGCGACTACTACGAGCAGTACTTC
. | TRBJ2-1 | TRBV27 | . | CASSLARNQGDEQFF | TGTGCCAGCAGTTTAGCTCGGAATCAAGGGGATGAGCAGTTCTTC
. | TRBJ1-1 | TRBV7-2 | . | CASRGTFMNTEAFF | TGTGCCAGCAGAGGGACCTTTATGAACACTGAAGCTTTCTTT
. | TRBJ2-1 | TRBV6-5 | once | CASRGLDSYNEQFF | TGTGCCAGCAGAGGACTGGATTCCTACAATGAGCAGTTCTTC
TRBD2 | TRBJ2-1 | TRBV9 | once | CASSTDGRNEQFF | TGTGCCAGCAGCACAGACGGGAGGAATGAGCAGTTCTTC
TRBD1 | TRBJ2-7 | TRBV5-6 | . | CASSLGDDRGLHEQYF | TGTGCCAGCAGCTTGGGCGACGACAGGGGGCTCCACGAGCAGTACTTC
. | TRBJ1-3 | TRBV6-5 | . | CASSVGNTIYF | TGTGCCAGCAGTGTCGGAAACACCATATATTTT
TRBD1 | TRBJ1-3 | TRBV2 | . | CASSTGGWNTIYF | TGTGCCAGCAGCACAGGGGGCTGGAACACCATATATTTT
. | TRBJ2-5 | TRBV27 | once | CASSFRVQETQYF | TGTGCCAGCAGTTTCCGGGTCCAAGAGACCCAGTACTTC
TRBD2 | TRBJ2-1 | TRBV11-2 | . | CASRSQGTSVYNEQFF | TGTGCCAGCAGGTCACAGGGGACTAGCGTTTACAATGAGCAGTTCTTC
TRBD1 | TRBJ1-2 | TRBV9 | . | CASSGTLDGTGGFGYTF | TGTGCCAGCAGCGGGACACTAGACGGGACAGGGGGATTTGGCTACACCTTC
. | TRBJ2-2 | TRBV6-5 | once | CASSYLGTGELFF | TGTGCCAGCAGTTACCTTGGCACCGGGGAGCTGTTTTTT
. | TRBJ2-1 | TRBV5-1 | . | CASSLFLTGRNNEQFF | TGCGCCAGCAGCTTGTTCCTGACTGGACGAAACAATGAGCAGTTCTTC
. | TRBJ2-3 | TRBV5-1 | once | CASSFREPRTDTQYF | TGCGCCAGCAGCTTCAGGGAGCCTCGCACAGATACGCAGTATTTT
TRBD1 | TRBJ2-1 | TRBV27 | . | CASSFTGTGVQEQFF | TGTGCCAGCAGTTTTACCGGGACAGGGGTTCAGGAGCAGTTCTTC
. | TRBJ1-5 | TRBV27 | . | CASSPTQGPQPQHF | TGTGCCAGCAGCCCTACTCAGGGCCCTCAGCCCCAGCATTTT
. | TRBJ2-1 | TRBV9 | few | CASSVGTRNEQFF | TGTGCCAGCAGCGTCGGGACTCGCAATGAGCAGTTCTTC
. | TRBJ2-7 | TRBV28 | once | CASSYHRTNYEQYF | TGTGCCAGCAGCTATCACCGGACTAACTACGAGCAGTACTTC
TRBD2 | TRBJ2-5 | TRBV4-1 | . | CASSQEAGSYQETQYF | TGCGCCAGCAGCCAAGAAGCGGGATCATACCAAGAGACCCAGTACTTC
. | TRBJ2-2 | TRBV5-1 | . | CASSPPPAGELFF | TGCGCCAGCAGCCCACCGCCGGCCGGGGAGCTGTTTTTT
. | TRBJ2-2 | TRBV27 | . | CASSLAARTLNTGELFF | TGTGCCAGCAGTTTGGCCGCCCGGACTCTCAACACCGGGGAGCTGTTTTTT
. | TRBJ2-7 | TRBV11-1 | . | CASSSRTLTYEQYF | TGTGCCAGCAGCTCACGAACCCTTACCTACGAGCAGTACTTC
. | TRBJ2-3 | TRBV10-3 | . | CAIRGSGSQRADTQYF | TGTGCCATCAGGGGTTCCGGGTCCCAAAGGGCAGATACGCAGTATTTT